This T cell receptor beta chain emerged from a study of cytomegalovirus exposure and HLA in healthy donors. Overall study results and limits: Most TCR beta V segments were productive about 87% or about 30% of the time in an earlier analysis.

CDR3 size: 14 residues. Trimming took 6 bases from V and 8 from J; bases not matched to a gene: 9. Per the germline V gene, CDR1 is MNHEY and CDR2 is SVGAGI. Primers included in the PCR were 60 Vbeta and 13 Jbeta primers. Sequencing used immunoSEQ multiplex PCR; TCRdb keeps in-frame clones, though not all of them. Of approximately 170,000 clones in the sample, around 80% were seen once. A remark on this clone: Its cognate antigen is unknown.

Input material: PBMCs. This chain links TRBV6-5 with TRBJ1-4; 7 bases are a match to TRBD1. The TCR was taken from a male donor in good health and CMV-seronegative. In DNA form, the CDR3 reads TGTGCCAGCAGATTAGGGGGCCCTGGGGAAAAACTGTTTTTT. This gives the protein CASRLGGPGEKLFF.